The rows below give T cell receptor beta chains drawn from one sample of a study of blood T cell repertoires in COVID-19. Generated by immunoSEQ multiplex PCR, the TCRdb table keeps only in-frame clones and is missing some. The sample lists roughly 68,000 clones, over 75% occurring once. Material for sequencing was peripheral blood. Receptors were obtained from a man in his fifties or sixties with acute or convalescent COVID-19. Both conserved end residues are part of each CDR3. D genes are given only for firm matches. Clone size appears in some rows only: once, few, many, or a class for an expanded clone.

J: TRBJ2-2; V: TRBV19; size: few; D: -; CDR3: CASSMTANTGELFF; DNA: TGTGCCAGTAGTATGACAGCGAACACCGGGGAGCTGTTTTTT
J: TRBJ2-5; V: TRBV7-8; size: -; D: -; CDR3: CASSRGTPQVETQYF; DNA: TGTGCCAGCAGCCGCGGGACACCCCAGGTGGAGACCCAGTACTTC
J: TRBJ2-3; V: TRBV6-5; size: -; D: TRBD2; CDR3: CASSKLAGSTDTQYF; DNA: TGTGCCAGCAGTAAACTAGCGGGAAGCACAGATACGCAGTATTTT
J: TRBJ2-3; V: TRBV24-1; size: -; D: -; CDR3: CATSDLLGDTDTQYF; DNA: TGTGCCACCAGTGATTTGCTCGGGGACACAGATACGCAGTATTTT
J: TRBJ2-5; V: TRBV19; size: -; D: TRBD2; CDR3: CASSFPVTSRETQYF; DNA: TGTGCCAGTAGTTTTCCCGTGACTAGCCGGGAGACCCAGTACTTC
J: TRBJ2-1; V: TRBV29-1; size: -; D: -; CDR3: CSVTASYNEQFF; DNA: TGCAGCGTGACAGCCTCCTACAATGAGCAGTTCTTC
J: TRBJ1-6; V: TRBV7-2; size: -; D: -; CDR3: CASSSSAGLYNSPLHF; DNA: TGTGCCAGCAGCTCATCCGCGGGCCTCTATAATTCACCCCTCCACTTT
J: TRBJ2-2; V: TRBV19; size: -; D: -; CDR3: CASTPGRRAGELFF; DNA: TGTGCCAGTACCCCGGGTCGTCGCGCCGGGGAGCTGTTTTTT
J: TRBJ2-5; V: TRBV11-2; size: -; D: -; CDR3: CASSLVPAGETQYF; DNA: TGTGCCAGCAGCTTAGTACCGGCAGGGGAGACCCAGTACTTC
J: TRBJ2-3; V: TRBV9; size: -; D: TRBD2; CDR3: CASRGLAEGTDTQYF; DNA: TGTGCCAGCAGAGGACTAGCGGAAGGCACAGATACGCAGTATTTT
J: TRBJ2-7; V: TRBV2; size: -; D: -; CDR3: CASSERMAGLYEQYF; DNA: TGTGCCAGCAGTGAAAGGATGGCAGGACTCTACGAGCAGTACTTC
J: TRBJ1-2; V: TRBV20-1; size: -; D: -; CDR3: CSATTIYGYTF; DNA: TGCAGTGCTACTACGATTTATGGCTACACCTTC
J: TRBJ1-6; V: TRBV9; size: -; D: -; CDR3: CASSVALGLDYNSPLHF; DNA: TGTGCCAGCAGCGTAGCCCTGGGACTGGACTATAATTCACCCCTCCACTTT
J: TRBJ2-3; V: TRBV11-2; size: once; D: TRBD2; CDR3: CASSLESGEGDTQYF; DNA: TGTGCCAGCAGCTTAGAAAGCGGGGAGGGGGATACGCAGTATTTT
J: TRBJ1-1; V: TRBV7-9; size: once; D: TRBD1; CDR3: CASSTTRGLVTEAFF; DNA: TGTGCCAGCAGCACTACCAGGGGGCTGGTAACTGAAGCTTTCTTT
J: TRBJ2-2; V: TRBV28; size: few; D: TRBD2; CDR3: CASSPIGGGGGELFF; DNA: TGTGCCAGCAGTCCCATCGGCGGGGGAGGAGGGGAGCTGTTTTTT
J: TRBJ2-3; V: TRBV29-1; size: once; D: -; CDR3: CSVVHPSTDTQYF; DNA: TGCAGCGTCGTACACCCTAGCACAGATACGCAGTATTTT
J: TRBJ2-1; V: TRBV6-5; size: once; D: TRBD2; CDR3: CATKRGALDEQFF; DNA: TGTGCCACAAAGCGGGGGGCGCTTGATGAGCAGTTCTTC
J: TRBJ2-7; V: TRBV3-1/TRBV3-2; size: -; D: TRBD2; CDR3: CASSPGTSGESYEQYF; DNA: TGTGCCAGCAGCCCCGGGACTAGCGGGGAATCCTACGAGCAGTACTTC
J: TRBJ2-2; V: TRBV25-1; size: -; D: TRBD2; CDR3: CATRGGSGGAGGTGELFF; DNA: TGTGCCACCAGAGGTGGTAGCGGGGGGGCCGGGGGCACCGGGGAGCTGTTTTTT
J: TRBJ1-6; V: TRBV11-3; size: -; D: -; CDR3: CASSLGSLDSPLHF; DNA: TGTGCCAGCAGCTTGGGCAGTTTGGATTCACCCCTCCACTTT
J: TRBJ2-2; V: TRBV5-1; size: -; D: -; CDR3: CASSLDTGTGELFF; DNA: TGCGCCAGCAGCTTAGATACCGGCACCGGGGAGCTGTTTTTT
J: TRBJ2-3; V: TRBV4-1; size: -; D: TRBD2; CDR3: CASSQGVAGLRTDTQYF; DNA: TGCGCCAGCAGCCAAGGGGTAGCGGGGTTACGCACAGATACGCAGTATTTT
J: TRBJ1-2; V: TRBV6-5; size: -; D: TRBD1; CDR3: CASSSDRGGWGYTF; DNA: TGTGCCAGCAGTTCCGACAGGGGAGGATGGGGCTACACCTTC
J: TRBJ2-2; V: TRBV7-3; size: -; D: TRBD2; CDR3: CASSLSGGANTGELFF; DNA: TGTGCCAGCAGCTTATCCGGGGGGGCGAACACCGGGGAGCTGTTTTTT
J: TRBJ2-3; V: TRBV10-3; size: -; D: TRBD2; CDR3: CAISDGRGVTDTQYF; DNA: TGTGCCATCAGTGATGGCCGGGGGGTCACAGATACGCAGTATTTT
J: TRBJ2-3; V: TRBV24-1; size: -; D: TRBD1; CDR3: CATSARDRYTDTQYF; DNA: TGTGCCACCAGTGCCCGGGACAGGTACACAGATACGCAGTATTTT
J: TRBJ2-1; V: TRBV11-2; size: -; D: TRBD2; CDR3: CARSLGAGGLYNEQFF; DNA: TGTGCCCGCAGCTTAGGGGCGGGGGGGCTCTACAATGAGCAGTTCTTC
J: TRBJ1-2; V: TRBV30; size: -; D: TRBD1; CDR3: CAWSGGGYYGYTF; DNA: TGTGCCTGGAGCGGAGGGGGCTACTATGGCTACACCTTC
J: TRBJ2-1; V: TRBV10-3; size: once; D: TRBD2; CDR3: CAIRAPGGVGEQFF; DNA: TGTGCCATCAGGGCCCCGGGGGGTGTTGGTGAGCAGTTCTTC
J: TRBJ1-6; V: TRBV11-3; size: -; D: TRBD1; CDR3: CASTPRGTALISYNSPLHF; DNA: TGTGCCAGCACCCCACGAGGGACAGCCTTAATCTCCTATAATTCACCCCTCCACTTT
J: TRBJ2-2; V: TRBV5-1; size: -; D: -; CDR3: CASSLSSRGDSGELFF; DNA: TGCGCCAGCAGCTTGTCTAGCAGGGGAGATTCCGGGGAGCTGTTTTTT
J: TRBJ1-2; V: TRBV6-6; size: -; D: -; CDR3: CASSYGGGDKNYGYTF; DNA: TGTGCCAGCAGCTACGGAGGGGGGGACAAGAACTATGGCTACACCTTC
J: TRBJ1-1; V: TRBV5-1; size: -; D: -; CDR3: CASSLRFPENTEAFF; DNA: TGCGCCAGCAGCTTGAGATTCCCAGAGAACACTGAAGCTTTCTTT
J: TRBJ1-4; V: TRBV25-1; size: -; D: -; CDR3: CASSPSQLGEKLFF; DNA: TGTGCCAGCAGTCCCTCCCAACTAGGTGAAAAACTGTTTTTT
J: TRBJ2-1; V: TRBV7-6; size: once; D: TRBD2; CDR3: CASRSAGGPHNEQFF; DNA: TGTGCCAGCAGATCAGCGGGGGGGCCCCATAATGAGCAGTTCTTC
J: TRBJ1-1; V: TRBV5-1; size: -; D: TRBD1; CDR3: CASRSGTGYTEAFF; DNA: TGCGCCAGCAGGAGCGGGACAGGTTACACTGAAGCTTTCTTT